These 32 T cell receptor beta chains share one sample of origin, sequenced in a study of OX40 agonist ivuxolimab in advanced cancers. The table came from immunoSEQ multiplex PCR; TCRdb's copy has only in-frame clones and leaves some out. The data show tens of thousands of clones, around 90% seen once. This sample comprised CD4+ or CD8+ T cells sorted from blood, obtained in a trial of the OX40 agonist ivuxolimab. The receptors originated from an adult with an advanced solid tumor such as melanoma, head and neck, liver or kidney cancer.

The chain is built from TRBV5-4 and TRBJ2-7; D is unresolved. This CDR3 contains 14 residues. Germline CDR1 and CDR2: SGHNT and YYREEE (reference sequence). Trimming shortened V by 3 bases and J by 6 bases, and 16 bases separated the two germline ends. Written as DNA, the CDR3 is TGTGCCAGCAGCTCCCCCGGGCCTGCCGCCGAGCAGTACTTC. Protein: CASSSPGPAAEQYF.

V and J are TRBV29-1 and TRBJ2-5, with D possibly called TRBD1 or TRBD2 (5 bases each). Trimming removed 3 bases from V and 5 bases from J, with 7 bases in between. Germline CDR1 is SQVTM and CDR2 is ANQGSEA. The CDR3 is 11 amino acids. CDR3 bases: TGCAGCGTTGAGTGGGGGGAGACCCAGTACTTC. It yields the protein CSVEWGETQYF.

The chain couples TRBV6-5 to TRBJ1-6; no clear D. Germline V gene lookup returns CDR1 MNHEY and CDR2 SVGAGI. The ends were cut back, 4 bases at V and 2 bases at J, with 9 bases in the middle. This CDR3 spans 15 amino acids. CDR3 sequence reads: CASSFAGPYNSPLHF. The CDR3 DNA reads TGTGCCAGCAGTTTTGCAGGTCCCTATAATTCACCCCTCCACTTT.

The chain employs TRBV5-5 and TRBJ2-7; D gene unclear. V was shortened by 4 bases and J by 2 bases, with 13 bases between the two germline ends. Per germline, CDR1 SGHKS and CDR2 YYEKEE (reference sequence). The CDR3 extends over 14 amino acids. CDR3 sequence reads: CASSRVSGAYEQYF. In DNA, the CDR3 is TGTGCCAGCAGCCGAGTCTCCGGCGCCTACGAGCAGTACTTC.

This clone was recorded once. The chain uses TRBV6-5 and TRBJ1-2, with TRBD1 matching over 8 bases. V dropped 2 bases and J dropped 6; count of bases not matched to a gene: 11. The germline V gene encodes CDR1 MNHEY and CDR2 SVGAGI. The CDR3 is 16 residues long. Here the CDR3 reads CASSYHTPGTGDGYTF. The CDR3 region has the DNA TGTGCCAGCAGTTACCACACCCCCGGGACAGGAGATGGCTACACCTTC.

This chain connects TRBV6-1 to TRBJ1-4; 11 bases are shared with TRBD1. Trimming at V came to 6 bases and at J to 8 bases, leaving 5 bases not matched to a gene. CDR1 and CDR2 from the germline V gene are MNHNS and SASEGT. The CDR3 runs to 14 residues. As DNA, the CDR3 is TGTGCCAGCAGCGCCGGGACAGGGGGAGAAAAACTGTTTTTT. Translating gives CASSAGTGGEKLFF.

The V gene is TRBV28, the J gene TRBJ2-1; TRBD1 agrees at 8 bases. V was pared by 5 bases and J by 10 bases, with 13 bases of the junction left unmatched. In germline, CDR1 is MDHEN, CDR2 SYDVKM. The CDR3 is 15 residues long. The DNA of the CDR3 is TGTGCCAGCAGTAGTAGGCAGGGGGCTTATAGGGAGCAGTTCTTC. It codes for CASSSRQGAYREQFF. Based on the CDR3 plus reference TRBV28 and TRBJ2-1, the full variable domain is DVKVTQSSRYLVKRTGEKVFLECVQDMDHENMFWYRQDPGLGLRLIYFSYDVKMKEKGDIPEGYSVSREKKERFSLILESASTNQTSMYLCASSSRQGAYREQFFGPGTRLTVL.

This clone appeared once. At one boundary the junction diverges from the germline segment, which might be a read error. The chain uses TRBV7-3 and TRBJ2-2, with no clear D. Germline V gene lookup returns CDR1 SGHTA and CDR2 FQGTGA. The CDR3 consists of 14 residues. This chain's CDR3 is CAGSLNPATGELFF. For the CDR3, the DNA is TGTGCCGGCAGCTTAAACCCGGCCACCGGGGAGCTGTTTTTT.

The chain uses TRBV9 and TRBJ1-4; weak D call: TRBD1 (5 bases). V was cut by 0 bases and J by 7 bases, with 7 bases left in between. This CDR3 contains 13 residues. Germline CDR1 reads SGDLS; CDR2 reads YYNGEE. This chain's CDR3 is CASSVGGAEKLFF. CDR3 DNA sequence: TGTGCCAGCAGCGTAGGAGGGGCTGAAAAACTGTTTTTT.

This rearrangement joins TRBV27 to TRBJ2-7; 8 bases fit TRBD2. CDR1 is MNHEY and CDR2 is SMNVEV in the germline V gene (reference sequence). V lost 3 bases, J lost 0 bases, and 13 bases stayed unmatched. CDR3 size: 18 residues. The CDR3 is CASSFRASGSWSSYEQYF. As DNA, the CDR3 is TGTGCCAGCAGTTTTCGGGCTAGCGGGTCCTGGAGCTCCTACGAGCAGTACTTC.

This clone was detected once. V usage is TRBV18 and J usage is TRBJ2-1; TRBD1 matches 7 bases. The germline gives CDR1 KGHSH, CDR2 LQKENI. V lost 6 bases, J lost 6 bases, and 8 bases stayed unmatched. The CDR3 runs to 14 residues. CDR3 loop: CASSRQGTFNEQFF. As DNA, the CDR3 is TGTGCCAGCTCTCGACAGGGTACTTTCAATGAGCAGTTCTTC.

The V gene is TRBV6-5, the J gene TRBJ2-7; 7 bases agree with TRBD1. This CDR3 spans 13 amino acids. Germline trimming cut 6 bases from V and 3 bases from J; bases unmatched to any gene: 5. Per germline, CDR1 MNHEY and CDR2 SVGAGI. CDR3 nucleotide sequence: TGTGCCAGCAGCACGACAGGGATCTACGAGCAGTACTTC. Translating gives CASSTTGIYEQYF.

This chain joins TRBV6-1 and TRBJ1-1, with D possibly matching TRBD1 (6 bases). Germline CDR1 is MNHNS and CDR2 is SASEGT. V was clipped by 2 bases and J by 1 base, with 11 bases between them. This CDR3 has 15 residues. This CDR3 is CASSEIGRGNTEAFF. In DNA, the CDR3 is TGTGCCAGCAGTGAAATCGGCAGGGGGAACACTGAAGCTTTCTTT.

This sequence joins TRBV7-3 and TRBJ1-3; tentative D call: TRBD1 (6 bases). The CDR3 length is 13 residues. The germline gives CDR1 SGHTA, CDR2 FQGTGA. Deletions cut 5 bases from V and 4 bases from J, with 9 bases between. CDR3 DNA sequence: TGTGCCAGCAGCCGCGGACAGGGAAACACCATATATTTT. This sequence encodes CASSRGQGNTIYF.

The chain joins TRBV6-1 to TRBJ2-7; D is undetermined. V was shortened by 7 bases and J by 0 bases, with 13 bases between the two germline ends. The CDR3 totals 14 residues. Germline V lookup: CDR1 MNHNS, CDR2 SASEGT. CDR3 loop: CASTLVMSSYEQYF. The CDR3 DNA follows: TGTGCCAGCACCCTAGTCATGAGCTCCTACGAGCAGTACTTC.

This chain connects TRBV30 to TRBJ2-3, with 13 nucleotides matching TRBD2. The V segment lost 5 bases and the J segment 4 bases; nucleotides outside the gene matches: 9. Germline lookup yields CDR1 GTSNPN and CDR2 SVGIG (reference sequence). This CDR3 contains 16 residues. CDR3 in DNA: TGTGCCTGGGGACTAGCGGGGGCTTTTCGGTCAGATACGCAGTATTTT. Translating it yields CAWGLAGAFRSDTQYF.

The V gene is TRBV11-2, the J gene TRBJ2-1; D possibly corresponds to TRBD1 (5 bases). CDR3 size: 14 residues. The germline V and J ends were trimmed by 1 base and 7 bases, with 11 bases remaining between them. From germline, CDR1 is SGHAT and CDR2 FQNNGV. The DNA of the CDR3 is TGTGCCAGCAGCTTAGTGGGCAGGGAAAATGAGCAGTTCTTC. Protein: CASSLVGRENEQFF.

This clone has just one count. The CDR3: CACKSPRGLMYEQYF. CDR3 DNA: TGTGCCTGCAAATCCCCCAGGGGGCTTATGTACGAGCAGTACTTC. The V call is TRBV30, the J call TRBJ2-7; 8 nucleotides line up with TRBD1. Germline loops: CDR1 GTSNPN, CDR2 SVGIG (reference sequence). The CDR3 length is 15 residues. V was pared by 6 bases and J by 4 bases, with 14 bases of the junction left unmatched.

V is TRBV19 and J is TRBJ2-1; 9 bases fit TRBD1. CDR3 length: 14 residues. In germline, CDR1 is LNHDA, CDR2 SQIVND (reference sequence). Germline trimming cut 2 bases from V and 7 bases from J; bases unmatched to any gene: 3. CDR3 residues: CASSITGGRNEQFF. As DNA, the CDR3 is TGTGCCAGTAGTATAACAGGGGGCAGGAATGAGCAGTTCTTC.

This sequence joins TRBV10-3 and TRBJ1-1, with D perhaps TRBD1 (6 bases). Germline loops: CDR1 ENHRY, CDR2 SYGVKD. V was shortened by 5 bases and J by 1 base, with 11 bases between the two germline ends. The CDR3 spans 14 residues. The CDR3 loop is CAISSGTTNTEAFF. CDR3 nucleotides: TGTGCCATCAGTTCCGGGACAACGAACACTGAAGCTTTCTTT.

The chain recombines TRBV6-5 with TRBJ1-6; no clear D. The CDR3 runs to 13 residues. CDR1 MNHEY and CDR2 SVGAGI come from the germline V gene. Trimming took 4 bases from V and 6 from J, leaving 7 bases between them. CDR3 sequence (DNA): TGTGCCAGCAGTTCTGGGCCTAATTCACCCCTCCACTTT. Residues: CASSSGPNSPLHF.

CDR3 coding DNA: TGTGCCAGCATGAGGACAGGGGGCACAGATACGCAGTATTTT. This sequence encodes CASMRTGGTDTQYF. The chain has TRBV6-1 and TRBJ2-3; 9 nucleotides match TRBD1. Germline trimming cut 7 bases from V and 1 base from J; bases unmatched to any gene: 3. The CDR3 runs 14 residues. The germline V gene has CDR1 MNHNS and CDR2 SASEGT.

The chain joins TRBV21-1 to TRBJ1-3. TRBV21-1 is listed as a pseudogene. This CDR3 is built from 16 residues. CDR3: CASSKPHLALGNTIYF. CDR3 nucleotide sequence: TGTGCCAGCAGCAAACCCCACTTAGCCTTAGGAAACACCATATATTTT.

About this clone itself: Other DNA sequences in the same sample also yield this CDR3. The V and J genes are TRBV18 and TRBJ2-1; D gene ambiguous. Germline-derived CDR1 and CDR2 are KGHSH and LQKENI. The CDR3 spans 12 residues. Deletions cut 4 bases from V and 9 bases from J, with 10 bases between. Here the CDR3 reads CASSLGSGEQFF. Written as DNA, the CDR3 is TGTGCCAGCTCACTAGGGTCCGGTGAGCAGTTCTTC.

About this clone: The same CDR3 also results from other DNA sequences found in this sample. CDR3 amino acids: CASSPGDRVGQPQHF. CDR3 nucleotides: TGTGCCAGCTCACCTGGGGACAGGGTTGGGCAGCCCCAGCATTTT. V is TRBV18 and J is TRBJ1-5; 9 bases are a match to TRBD1. The germline CDR1 and CDR2 sequences are KGHSH and LQKENI. There are 15 residues in the CDR3. V lost 3 bases, J lost 7 bases, and 7 bases stayed unmatched.

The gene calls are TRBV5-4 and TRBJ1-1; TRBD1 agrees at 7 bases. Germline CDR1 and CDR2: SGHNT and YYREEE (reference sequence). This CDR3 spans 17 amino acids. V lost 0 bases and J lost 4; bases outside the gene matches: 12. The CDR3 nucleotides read TGTGCCAGCAGCTTGGTTCCCGGGTACAGGGGTACCACTGAAGCTTTCTTT. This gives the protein CASSLVPGYRGTTEAFF. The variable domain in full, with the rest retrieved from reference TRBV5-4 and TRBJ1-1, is ETGVTQSPTHLIKTRGQQVTLRCSSQSGHNTVSWYQQALGQGPQFIFQYYREEENGRGNFPPRFSGLQFPNYSSELNVNALELDDSALYLCASSLVPGYRGTTEAFFGQGTRLTVV.

CDR3 amino acids: CASSYSSSSNQPQHF. The CDR3 DNA is TGTGCCAGCAGTTACTCGTCCAGTAGCAATCAGCCCCAGCATTTT. The gene calls are TRBV6-6 and TRBJ1-5; D ambiguous. The CDR3 extends over 15 amino acids. V was clipped by 0 bases and J by 0 bases, with 6 bases between them. From germline, CDR1 is MNHNY and CDR2 SVGAGI (reference sequence).

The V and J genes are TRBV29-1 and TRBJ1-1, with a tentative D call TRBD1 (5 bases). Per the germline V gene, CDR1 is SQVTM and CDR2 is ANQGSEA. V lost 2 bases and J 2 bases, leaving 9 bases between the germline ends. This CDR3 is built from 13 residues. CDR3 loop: CSVERQSNTEAFF. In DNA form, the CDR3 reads TGCAGCGTTGAACGACAGAGCAACACTGAAGCTTTCTTT.

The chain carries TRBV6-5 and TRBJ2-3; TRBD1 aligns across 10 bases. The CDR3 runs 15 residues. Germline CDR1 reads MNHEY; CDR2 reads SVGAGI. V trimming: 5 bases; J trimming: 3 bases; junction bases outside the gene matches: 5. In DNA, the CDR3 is TGTGCCAGCAGTCCTGACAGGGGGCTTACAGATACGCAGTATTTT. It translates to CASSPDRGLTDTQYF.

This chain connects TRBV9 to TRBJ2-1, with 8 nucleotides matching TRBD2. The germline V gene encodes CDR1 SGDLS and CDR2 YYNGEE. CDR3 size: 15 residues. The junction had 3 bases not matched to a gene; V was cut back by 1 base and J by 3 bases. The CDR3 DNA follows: TGTGCCAGCAGCGTACAAGCGGGGGACTACAATGAGCAGTTCTTC. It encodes CASSVQAGDYNEQFF.

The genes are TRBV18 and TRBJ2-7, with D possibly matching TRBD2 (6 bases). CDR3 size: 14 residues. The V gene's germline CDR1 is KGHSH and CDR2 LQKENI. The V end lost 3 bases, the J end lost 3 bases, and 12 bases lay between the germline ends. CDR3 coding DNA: TGTGCCAGCTCACCCCGGGACTGGATCTACGAGCAGTACTTC. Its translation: CASSPRDWIYEQYF.

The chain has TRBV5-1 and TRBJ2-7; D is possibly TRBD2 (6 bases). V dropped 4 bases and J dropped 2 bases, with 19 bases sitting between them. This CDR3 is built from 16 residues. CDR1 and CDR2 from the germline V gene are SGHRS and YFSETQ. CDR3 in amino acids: CASSINAGGYAYEQYF. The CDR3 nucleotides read TGCGCCAGCAGCATTAACGCCGGGGGTTACGCCTACGAGCAGTACTTC. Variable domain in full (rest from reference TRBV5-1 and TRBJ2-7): KAGVTQTPRYLIKTRGQQVTLSCSPISGHRSVSWYQQTPGQGLQFLFEYFSETQRNKGNFPGRFSGRQFSNSRSEMNVSTLELGDSALYLCASSINAGGYAYEQYFGPGTRLTVT.